The table lists the clone carrying this T cell receptor beta chain with a few counts. Original data processing: Nucleated cell number was recorded as an estimate derived from reference gene primer amplification. Clones were sequenced by immunoSEQ multiplex PCR, and TCRdb holds only the in-frame ones, with some missing. V and J calls and clone size come straight from that table; D and trimming were deduced from the DNA. The sample includes about 97,000 clones, over 75% seen only once; the top ten take 20%. The data derive from a study of blood T cell repertoires in COVID-19. Study-level information: COVID-19 samples, acute and convalescent, were from the United States, Italy and Spain. PBMCs, B-cell-depleted T cells, or T cells were the source of the cDNA or gDNA that made up the material.

With 4 bases removed from V and 0 bases from J, the gap between germline ends came to 23 bases. Germline-derived CDR1 and CDR2 are SGHRS and YFSETQ. The CDR3 is made up of 20 amino acids. This clonotype was sampled from a human donor in a cohort sampled during active COVID-19. Sample: peripheral blood. V gene TRBV5-1 combines with J gene TRBJ1-6; possibly TRBD1 for D (5 bases). The CDR3 DNA reads as TGCGCCAGCAGCGCAACCCAGGGCCCCCCGTTGGGCTCCTATAATTCACCCCTCCACTTT. Amino acids: CASSATQGPPLGSYNSPLHF. Full variable domain (rest looked up from reference TRBV5-1 and TRBJ1-6): KAGVTQTPRYLIKTRGQQVTLSCSPISGHRSVSWYQQTPGQGLQFLFEYFSETQRNKGNFPGRFSGRQFSNSRSEMNVSTLELGDSALYLCASSATQGPPLGSYNSPLHFGNGTRLTVT.